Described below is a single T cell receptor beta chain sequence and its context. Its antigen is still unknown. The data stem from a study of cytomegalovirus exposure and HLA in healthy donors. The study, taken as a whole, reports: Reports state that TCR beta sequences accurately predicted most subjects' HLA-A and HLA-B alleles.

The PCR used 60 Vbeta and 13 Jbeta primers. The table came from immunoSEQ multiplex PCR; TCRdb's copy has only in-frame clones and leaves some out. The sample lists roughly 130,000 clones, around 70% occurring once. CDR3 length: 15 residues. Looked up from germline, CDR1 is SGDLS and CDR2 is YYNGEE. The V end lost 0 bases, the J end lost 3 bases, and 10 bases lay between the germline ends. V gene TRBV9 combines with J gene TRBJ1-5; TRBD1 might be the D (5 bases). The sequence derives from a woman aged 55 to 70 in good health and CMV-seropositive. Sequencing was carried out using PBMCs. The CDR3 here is CASSVGQGYNQPQHF. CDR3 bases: TGTGCCAGCAGCGTAGGCCAGGGTTACAATCAGCCCCAGCATTTT. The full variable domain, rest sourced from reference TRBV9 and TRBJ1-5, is DSGVTQTPKHLITATGQRVTLRCSPRSGDLSVYWYQQSLDQGLQFLIQYYNGEERAKGNILERFSAQQFPDLHSELNLSSLELGDSALYFCASSVGQGYNQPQHFGDGTRLSIL.